This TCR beta chain was profiled in a study of T cells in localized non-small cell lung cancer. Study-level findings and limits: Sequencing covered just one tumor region, so heterogeneity cannot be ruled out. The study found T cell clonality highest in uninvolved adjacent lung, above tumor. In adjacent lung appeared a median about 57 of the top 100 tumor clones.

In the case of this clone: The antigen is unknown.

From germline, CDR1 is LGHNA and CDR2 YNFKEQ. The CDR3 is 16 residues long. Losses at the gene ends were 2 bases for V and 4 bases for J; bases not matched to a gene: 4. Sequenced by immunoSEQ multiplex PCR; TCRdb stores in-frame clones only, minus some. The sample contains around 41,000 clones, around 87% of which appear only once. The TCR originated in a woman aged 18 to 49 with stage III lung adenocarcinoma. Sample: peripheral blood, taken before any cancer treatment. V and J are TRBV4-2 and TRBJ1-4; TRBD1 aligns across 10 bases. CDR3 DNA sequence: TGTGCCAGCAGCCAACGGAGGGACAGGGGTAATGAAAAACTGTTTTTT. This encodes CASSQRRDRGNEKLFF.